These 21 T cell receptor beta chains were sequenced from one sample in a study of blood T cells in healthy people across ages. Alongside a J-beta primer mix, a sample-barcoded 5' primer served in a second PCR lasting about 7 to 11 cycles. TCRdb called the 5' RACE reads again in MiXCR, with one record for every CDR3 protein. The sample holds about 1.1 million distinct CDR3 sequences, roughly two fifths seen once. Sequenced input: blood. Receptor source: a man between 18 and 35 years old in good health.

As for this clonotype: A read error may produce the germline difference seen at one junction end. This chain connects TRBV5-1 to TRBJ2-7, with D perhaps matching TRBD1 or TRBD2 (5 bases each). The germline V gene encodes CDR1 SGHRS and CDR2 YFSETQ. This CDR3 has 14 residues. The CDR3 reads CASSPGRALYEQNF. In nucleotides, the CDR3 is TGCGCCAGCAGCCCGGGACGGGCGCTCTACGAGCAGAACTTC.

On this clonotype: A single base separates this from a much larger clone, so it may be a read error. The CDR3 spells CASTRGTGSTTDTQYF. The CDR3 DNA follows: TGCGCCAGCACACGAGGGACAGGGTCGACGACAGATACGCAGTATTTT. The rearrangement uses TRBV4-1 and TRBJ2-3; 9 nucleotides align to TRBD1. Germline V gene data show CDR1 as MGHRA and CDR2 as YSYEKL. The V and J ends lost 7 bases and 3 bases, in that order; junction bases with no gene match: 11. There are 16 residues in the CDR3.

This clonotype has more than one count but fewer than ten. Its ends do not fully match the called genes, so a read error is possible. This rearrangement joins TRBV27 to TRBJ1-5, with D possibly being TRBD1 (6 bases). Germline loops: CDR1 MNHEY, CDR2 SMNVEV (reference sequence). The CDR3 runs to 16 residues. The CDR3 DNA sequence: TGTGCCAGCGGTTTGTGGGGGCGAAACAGCAATCAGCCCCAGCATTTT. Amino acid sequence: CASGLWGRNSNQPQHF.

The V call is TRBV12-3 or TRBV12-4, the J call TRBJ1-2; a weak D match, TRBD1 (6 bases). Trimming removed 1 base from V and 4 bases from J, with 13 bases in between. The CDR3 covers 15 residues. This chain's CDR3 is CASSLEQGFSYGYTF. The DNA for the CDR3 is TGTGCCAGCAGTTTAGAGCAGGGGTTTAGCTATGGCTACACCTTC.

The rearrangement joins TRBV5-1 to TRBJ1-2, with D possibly matching TRBD1 (6 bases). The CDR3 loop spans 13 amino acids. V was clipped by 4 bases and J by 8 bases, with 15 bases between them. Per germline, CDR1 SGHRS and CDR2 YFSETQ. CDR3 sequence reads: CASSVDRIGGYTF. CDR3 in DNA: TGCGCCAGCAGCGTAGACAGGATTGGCGGCTACACCTTC.

The chain is built from TRBV27 and TRBJ1-1, with D maybe TRBD1 (5 bases). CDR1 is MNHEY, CDR2 SMNVEV, per germline (reference sequence). The CDR3 totals 13 residues. Trimming took off 8 bases at V and 5 bases at J, with 15 bases between the two ends. The CDR3, as DNA: TGTGCCAGCTACCCCTCGGGGGGGACTGAAGCTTTCTTT. This sequence encodes CASYPSGGTEAFF.

This chain uses TRBV6-5 with TRBJ1-1; 7 nucleotides match TRBD1. Germline V CDR1 and CDR2: MNHEY, SVGAGI. V trimming: 4 bases; J trimming: 3 bases; junction bases outside the gene matches: 8. CDR3 length equals 15 residues. This CDR3 is CASSSETGRDTEAFF. The CDR3 nucleotides are TGTGCCAGCAGTTCAGAGACAGGGCGGGACACTGAAGCTTTCTTT.

J is TRBJ2-4 and V is TRBV6-6; D not certain. The J call is doubtful: the DNA matches TRBJ2-7 better. Germline V lookup: CDR1 MNHNY, CDR2 SVGAGI (reference sequence). The CDR3 contains 14 residues. CDR3 coding DNA: TGTGCCAGCAGTCCCCAGGACGGATTCTACGAGCAGTACTTC. This translates into CASSPQDGFYEQYF.

The rearrangement links TRBV20-1 to TRBJ1-1; D possibly corresponds to TRBD1 (5 bases). CDR1 and CDR2 from the germline V gene are DFQATT and SNEGSKA (reference sequence). V lost 5 bases and J 0 bases, leaving 13 bases between the germline ends. This CDR3 spans 14 amino acids. The CDR3 loop reads CSALFGGMNTEAFF. CDR3 DNA sequence: TGCAGTGCTTTGTTCGGGGGAATGAACACTGAAGCTTTCTTT.

This clonotype was seen a handful of times. The chain links TRBV10-3 to TRBJ2-2; 7 bases line up with TRBD2. Germline V gene sequence: CDR1 ENHRY, CDR2 SYGVKD. The CDR3 runs 15 residues. Unmatched junction bases numbered 3, after V lost 4 bases and J lost 1 base. In DNA, the CDR3 is TGTGCCATCAGTGTACAGCGGGGGAACACCGGGGAGCTGTTTTTT. Protein: CAISVQRGNTGELFF.

This clonotype was detected a few times. The chain uses TRBV4-3 and TRBJ2-7, with unresolved D. Germline loops: CDR1 LGHNA, CDR2 YSLEER. Trimming left V 0 bases short and J 1 base short, with 13 bases between. There are 16 residues in the CDR3. CDR3 sequence: CASSQERARDSYEQYF. CDR3 DNA: TGCGCCAGCAGCCAAGAAAGGGCAAGGGATTCCTACGAGCAGTACTTC.

About this clonotype: A read error may account for a junction end that differs from germline. The chain combines TRBV12-3 or TRBV12-4 with TRBJ2-7, with D perhaps TRBD2 (5 bases). The CDR3 runs 12 residues. CDR3 DNA sequence: TGTGCCGGCAGTTTCGATTCGGGGGAGCAGTACTTC. This sequence encodes CAGSFDSGEQYF.

This clonotype was counted between two and nine times. This chain connects TRBV7-2 to TRBJ2-5; TRBD1 might be the D (7 bases). V shed 3 bases and J shed 1 base, with 9 bases lying between them. The CDR3 runs to 14 residues. Germline loops: CDR1 SGHTA, CDR2 FQGNSA. The CDR3 loop is CASSFQGGQETQYF. CDR3 sequence (DNA): TGTGCCAGCAGCTTTCAGGGGGGCCAAGAGACCCAGTACTTC.

The chain recombines TRBV20-1 with TRBJ1-1; TRBD1 is a possible D gene (5 bases). Trimming left V 3 bases short and J 3 bases short, with 14 bases between. Germline V gene data show CDR1 as DFQATT and CDR2 as SNEGSKA (reference sequence). CDR3 length: 14 amino acids. This chain's CDR3 is CSASPNGGDTEAFF. The CDR3, as DNA: TGCAGTGCTAGCCCGAACGGAGGGGACACTGAAGCTTTCTTT.

The V call is TRBV20-1, the J call TRBJ1-2; 7 bases are shared with TRBD1. The germline V gene has CDR1 DFQATT and CDR2 SNEGSKA (reference sequence). V shed 2 bases, J shed 3 bases, and the junction held 6 bases outside the gene matches. This CDR3 comprises 14 residues. CDR3 protein: CSARRQGEDYGYTF. In DNA, the CDR3 is TGCAGTGCTAGACGACAGGGAGAGGACTATGGCTACACCTTC.

This clonotype was detected a few times. The chain has TRBV5-1 and TRBJ2-7, with 9 nucleotides matching TRBD2. Germline V lookup: CDR1 SGHRS, CDR2 YFSETQ. V shed 2 bases, J shed 3 bases, and the junction held 3 bases outside the gene matches. This CDR3 has 14 amino acids. CDR3 sequence reads: CASSFIAGDYEQYF. CDR3 nucleotides: TGCGCCAGCAGCTTTATAGCGGGAGACTACGAGCAGTACTTC.

This sequence joins TRBV20-1 and TRBJ1-5; D remains unclear. The CDR3 sequence is 15 residues long. V lost 4 bases and J 2 bases, leaving 15 bases between the germline ends. Germline values: CDR1 DFQATT, CDR2 SNEGSKA (reference sequence). CDR3 DNA: TGCAGTGCTAAAAAGACGGAACTGCGCAATCAGCCCCAGCATTTT. Encoded protein: CSAKKTELRNQPQHF.

This clonotype was seen a few times. The rearrangement joins TRBV7-9 to TRBJ2-1; no definite D call. Germline lookup yields CDR1 SEHNR and CDR2 FQNEAQ (reference sequence). The V end lost 0 bases, the J end lost 4 bases, and 10 bases lay between the germline ends. CDR3 length: 15 residues. CDR3 coding DNA: TGTGCCAGCAGCTTAGCGTACCGGGCTTACAATGAGCAGTTCTTC. Translation: CASSLAYRAYNEQFF.

CDR3 sequence (DNA): TGCAGTGCCGGGGGGCTCCGGCACAATGAGCAGTTCTTC. Amino acid sequence: CSAGGLRHNEQFF. The chain has TRBV20-1 and TRBJ2-1; D is perhaps TRBD2 (7 bases). CDR1 DFQATT and CDR2 SNEGSKA come from the germline V gene (reference sequence). There are 13 residues in the CDR3. V lost 6 bases, J lost 5 bases, and 14 bases lay in between.

The rearrangement links TRBV2 to TRBJ2-2; D is unclear. V shed 4 bases and J shed 0 bases, with 9 bases lying between them. There are 15 residues in the CDR3. Germline assignment: CDR1 SNHLY and CDR2 FYNNEI. The CDR3 coding sequence is TGTGCCAGCAGTGCGTTAACAGCGAACACCGGGGAGCTGTTTTTT. This sequence encodes CASSALTANTGELFF.

This clonotype has a handful of counts. V is TRBV12-3 or TRBV12-4 and J is TRBJ1-1; D ambiguous. The CDR3 length is 13 residues. The CDR3 DNA sequence: TGTGGGAGCGGGGAGGCATCGAACACTGAAGCTTTCTTT. Translation: CGSGEASNTEAFF.